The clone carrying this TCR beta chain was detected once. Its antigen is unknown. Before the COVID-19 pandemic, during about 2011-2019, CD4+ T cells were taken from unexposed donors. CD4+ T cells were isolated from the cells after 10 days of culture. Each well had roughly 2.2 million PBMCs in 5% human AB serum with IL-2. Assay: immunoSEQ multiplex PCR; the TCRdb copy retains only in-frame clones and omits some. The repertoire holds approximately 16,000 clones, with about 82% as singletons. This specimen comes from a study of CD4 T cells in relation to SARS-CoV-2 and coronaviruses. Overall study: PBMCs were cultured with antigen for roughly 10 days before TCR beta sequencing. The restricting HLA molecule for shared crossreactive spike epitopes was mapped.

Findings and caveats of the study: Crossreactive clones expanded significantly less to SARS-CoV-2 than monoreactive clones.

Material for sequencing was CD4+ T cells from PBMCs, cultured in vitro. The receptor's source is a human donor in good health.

DNA of the CDR3: TGTGCCAGCAGTTTTTGGGGGGCGAGCGAAAAACTGTTTTTT. This encodes CASSFWGASEKLFF. The rearrangement joins TRBV27 to TRBJ1-4, with D possibly matching TRBD1 (6 bases). The CDR3 extends over 14 amino acids. Germline V gene data show CDR1 as MNHEY and CDR2 as SMNVEV (reference sequence). The germline V and J ends were trimmed by 3 bases and 8 bases, with 13 bases remaining between them.